One and the same sample provided the 9 T cell receptor beta chains below, sequenced in a study of blood T cells in healthy people across ages. Combining a sample-barcoded 5' primer with a J-beta primer mix, a second PCR ran for 7 to 11 cycles. Using its own MiXCR run on the 5' RACE reads, TCRdb lists one record per CDR3 protein. The profile shows approximately 1.5 million distinct CDR3 sequences, roughly a third of them singletons. Sequencing was carried out using blood. These TCRs come from a woman in her 30s in good health.

This clonotype was recorded a few times. The chain combines TRBV27 with TRBJ2-3; D remains ambiguous. This CDR3 comprises 18 residues. V lost 5 bases and J lost 4, with 25 bases in between. From germline, CDR1 is MNHEY and CDR2 SMNVEV (reference sequence). The CDR3 DNA reads as TGTGCCAGCAGTCTACGAAGTGGCACGCATACGGCTCCAGATACGCAGTATTTT. Protein: CASSLRSGTHTAPDTQYF.

This chain links TRBV11-2 with TRBJ2-2; 8 positions agree with TRBD2. The V segment lost 1 base and the J segment 6 bases; nucleotides outside the gene matches: 4. The V gene's germline CDR1 is SGHAT and CDR2 FQNNGV. The CDR3 consists of 15 residues. The CDR3 DNA sequence: TGTGCCAGCAGCTTAGTCTTACTAGCGGCCGGGGAGCTGTTTTTT. Protein sequence: CASSLVLLAAGELFF.

This clonotype was seen just once. This rearrangement joins TRBV10-2 to TRBJ1-5; TRBD1 agrees at 7 bases. Germline-derived CDR1 and CDR2 are WSHSY and SAAADI. The CDR3 sequence is 14 residues long. Trimming cost V 5 bases and J 3 bases; bases outside gene matches: 4. CDR3 coding DNA: TGCGCCAGCAGTCGCGGGACAGACAATCAGCCCCAGCATTTT. This translates into CASSRGTDNQPQHF.

A few counts support this clonotype. The chain combines TRBV3-1 with TRBJ2-7; D gene ambiguous. With 0 bases removed from V and 4 bases from J, the gap between germline ends came to 16 bases. The CDR3 has 16 amino acids. Looked up from germline, CDR1 is LGHDT and CDR2 is YNNKEL (reference sequence). CDR3 bases: TGTGCCAGCAGCCAAGATGGGCAGAGCCCCCGATACGAGCAGTACTTC. It yields the protein CASSQDGQSPRYEQYF.

This clonotype has at least ten counts. This chain uses TRBV20-1 with TRBJ2-3; no clear D. The CDR3 spans 12 residues. Trimming stripped 5 bases from V and 4 bases from J, with 10 bases between. Germline CDR1 reads DFQATT; CDR2 reads SNEGSKA (reference sequence). DNA for the CDR3: TGCAGTGCTGCACCCATCCCAGATACGCAGTATTTT. Translating it yields CSAAPIPDTQYF.

The chain has TRBV5-1 and TRBJ1-1; unclear D gene. The V and J ends lost 1 base and 0 bases respectively, with 19 bases between them. Germline assignment: CDR1 SGHRS and CDR2 YFSETQ. The CDR3 consists of 18 residues. The CDR3 is CASSLNPGQMHMNTEAFF. As DNA, the CDR3 is TGCGCCAGCAGCTTGAATCCAGGCCAGATGCACATGAACACTGAAGCTTTCTTT.

The chain is built from TRBV27 and TRBJ2-1, with 12 nucleotides matching TRBD1. The CDR3 totals 20 residues. Germline values: CDR1 MNHEY, CDR2 SMNVEV (reference sequence). After removal of 5 bases from V and 6 bases from J, the junction contained 20 bases not matched to a gene. Here the CDR3 DNA reads TGTGCCAGCAGTCAACTCGCCGGGACAGGGGGCGTTAGTCCTCTCAATGAGCAGTTCTTC. It specifies CASSQLAGTGGVSPLNEQFF.

The rearrangement joins TRBV21-1 to TRBJ1-6; no check of the table's D call, TRBD1, against the DNA was made. TRBV21-1 is classified as a pseudogene. The CDR3 runs to 15 residues. The CDR3 DNA reads TGTGCCAGCACCCGTGAACAGGAGGGAAATTCACCCCTCCACTTT. The encoded protein is CASTREQEGNSPLHF.

This clonotype was seen more than once but under ten times. This chain connects TRBV7-9 to TRBJ2-7; 10 positions agree with TRBD2. V trimming: 4 bases; J trimming: 5 bases; junction bases outside the gene matches: 5. Germline lookup yields CDR1 SEHNR and CDR2 FQNEAQ (reference sequence). CDR3 length: 14 amino acids. The CDR3 coding sequence is TGTGCCAGCAGCTCTGGACTAGCGGAGGACGAGCAGTACTTC. Its translation is CASSSGLAEDEQYF.